This TCR beta chain is drawn from a study of blood T cell repertoires in COVID-19. Study-wide context: The origin of the acute and convalescent COVID-19 samples was the United States, Italy and Spain. PBMCs, B-cell-depleted T cells, or T cells provided the cDNA or gDNA that made up the material.

This CDR3 spans 16 amino acids. CDR1 is LGHNT, CDR2 FRNRAP, per germline. V was pared by 1 base and J by 2 bases, with 5 bases of the junction left unmatched. This table comes from immunoSEQ multiplex PCR, and its TCRdb copy is limited to in-frame clones, with some not included. Seen here are about 100,000 clones, nearly 90% observed once, and the top ten hold approximately 2.9%. The sequenced sample consisted of peripheral blood. The receptor was derived from an elderly woman with acute or convalescent COVID-19. This rearrangement joins TRBV12-5 to TRBJ1-3, with TRBD1 matching 7 bases. The CDR3 region is CASGLGGTATGNTIYF. The CDR3 DNA is TGTGCTAGTGGTTTGGGGGGGACAGCAACTGGAAACACCATATATTTT.